Following are 14 T cell receptor beta chains from one sample sequenced in a study of CD8 T cells in Susac syndrome. An input of about 0.45 to 1 ug of RNA was subjected to reverse transcription using random hexamers. TCRdb processed the immunoSEQ multiplex PCR reads anew with MiXCR; each CDR3 protein has one entry. Of some 50,000 distinct CDR3 sequences detected, around 93% appear once; the ten largest clones hold 0.75%. The specimen was CD8+ T cells from PBMCs. The receptors here all came from a human donor with Susac syndrome.

The chain links TRBV4-1 to TRBJ2-3; a weak D match, TRBD1 (5 bases). Germline V gives CDR1 MGHRA, CDR2 YSYEKL. Trimming left V 1 base short and J 0 bases short, with 14 bases between. The length of the CDR3 is 17 residues. CDR3 nucleotide sequence: TGCGCCAGCAGCCAAGTCAGCCAGGGTAGAAGCACAGATACGCAGTATTTT. Encoded protein: CASSQVSQGRSTDTQYF.

V gene TRBV30 combines with J gene TRBJ2-7; possibly TRBD2 for D (6 bases). Germline V gene sequence: CDR1 GTSNPN, CDR2 SVGIG (reference sequence). The CDR3 covers 13 residues. The V end was cut by 0 bases, the J end by 2 bases, with 8 bases between. The CDR3 DNA follows: TGTGCCTGGAGTGTGGGAGGAACCTACGAGCAGTACTTC. It codes for CAWSVGGTYEQYF. The full variable domain, its missing parts supplied by reference TRBV30 and TRBJ2-7, is SQTIHQWPATLVQPVGSPLSLECTVEGTSNPNLYWYRQAAGRGLQLLFYSVGIGQISSEVPQNLSASRPQDRQFILSSKKLLLSDSGFYLCAWSVGGTYEQYFGPGTRLTVT.

The V and J genes are TRBV20-1 and TRBJ2-3; D is unclear. V was shortened by 1 base and J by 1 base, with 15 bases between the two germline ends. The CDR3 has 16 residues. Germline lookup yields CDR1 DFQATT and CDR2 SNEGSKA (reference sequence). The CDR3 sequence is CSARVLGQSRTDTQYF. The CDR3 bases are TGCAGTGCTAGAGTCTTAGGGCAGTCCCGCACAGATACGCAGTATTTT.

This sequence joins TRBV6-2 or TRBV6-3 and TRBJ1-5; 7 bases agree with TRBD1. The CDR3 length is 13 residues. Germline V lookup: CDR1 MNHEY, CDR2 SVGEGT. V gave up 4 bases and J gave up 9 bases; unmatched junction bases: 6. The chain's CDR3 is CASSSTGILPQHF. CDR3 nucleotide sequence: TGTGCCAGCAGTTCGACAGGGATATTGCCCCAGCATTTT.

This clonotype has only one observation. V and J are TRBV18 and TRBJ1-4; D is undetermined. Trimming took off 2 bases at V and 8 bases at J, with 6 bases between the two ends. This CDR3 spans 12 amino acids. The germline V gene encodes CDR1 KGHSH and CDR2 LQKENI. The DNA of the CDR3 is TGTGCCAGCTCACCAGGATCAGAAAAACTGTTTTTT. It yields the protein CASSPGSEKLFF.

J is TRBJ1-4 and V is TRBV30; maybe TRBD1 (6 bases). The V and J ends lost 0 bases and 2 bases respectively, with 10 bases between them. In germline, CDR1 is GTSNPN, CDR2 SVGIG (reference sequence). The CDR3 is 15 amino acids. CDR3: CAWSVVGGTNEKLFF. CDR3 DNA sequence: TGTGCCTGGAGTGTAGTCGGGGGCACTAATGAAAAACTGTTTTTT.

The sample holds one count of this clonotype. J is TRBJ1-4 and V is TRBV24-1, with unresolved D. Trimming pared 8 bases from V and 3 bases from J, leaving 6 bases between. The CDR3 runs 12 residues. CDR1 is KGHDR and CDR2 is SFDVKD in the germline V gene. As DNA, the CDR3 is TGTGCCACCAAGAGTTCTAATGAAAAACTGTTTTTT. Its protein is CATKSSNEKLFF.

The chain joins TRBV19 to TRBJ1-4, with D possibly being TRBD1 (5 bases). The V and J ends lost 3 bases and 2 bases respectively, with 7 bases between them. This CDR3 is 14 amino acids long. Germline V gives CDR1 LNHDA, CDR2 SQIVND (reference sequence). The chain's CDR3 is CASSMWGTNEKLFF. CDR3 nucleotide sequence: TGTGCCAGTAGTATGTGGGGGACTAATGAAAAACTGTTTTTT.

The chain is built from TRBV2 and TRBJ1-2; 8 bases match TRBD1. The CDR3 totals 15 residues. Germline CDR1 is SNHLY and CDR2 is FYNNEI. Trimming at V came to 3 bases and at J to 6 bases, leaving 9 bases not matched to a gene. The CDR3 here is CASSDSDRGLDGYTF. Written as DNA, the CDR3 is TGTGCCAGCAGTGATAGTGACAGGGGACTCGATGGCTACACCTTC.

V usage is TRBV15 and J usage is TRBJ1-5; D not resolved. This CDR3 region has 15 residues. Trimming took off 0 bases at V and 0 bases at J, with 6 bases between the two ends. Germline CDR1 and CDR2: LNHNV and YYDKDF (reference sequence). The CDR3 loop is CATSRERYSNQPQHF. In nucleotides, the CDR3 is TGTGCCACCAGCAGAGAGAGATATAGCAATCAGCCCCAGCATTTT.

The gene calls are TRBV20-1 and TRBJ2-5, with 9 positions matching TRBD1. Trimming removed 6 bases from V and 4 bases from J; junction bases left unmatched: 12. The CDR3 runs to 15 residues. CDR1 is DFQATT and CDR2 is SNEGSKA in the germline V gene (reference sequence). The CDR3 DNA reads TGCAGTGCCAATAGCCCGGGACAGGGATTAGAGACCCAGTACTTC. Translation: CSANSPGQGLETQYF.

The chain uses TRBV5-1 and TRBJ1-1; D uncertain. V was pared by 5 bases and J by 6 bases, with 11 bases between. Germline V CDR1 and CDR2: SGHRS, YFSETQ. The CDR3 extends over 12 amino acids. The CDR3 sequence: CASRVSAPEAFF. CDR3 nucleotide sequence: TGCGCCAGCAGGGTTTCAGCCCCTGAAGCTTTCTTT.

V and J are TRBV3-1 and TRBJ2-1; no definite D call. Germline CDR1 and CDR2: LGHDT and YNNKEL (reference sequence). V was pared by 0 bases and J by 5 bases, with 8 bases between. This CDR3 contains 14 residues. CDR3 region: CASSQDPRDNEQFF. CDR3 DNA: TGTGCCAGCAGCCAAGACCCCCGGGACAATGAGCAGTTCTTC.

The V and J genes are TRBV10-3 and TRBJ2-5, with TRBD2 matching over 10 bases. Germline V gives CDR1 ENHRY, CDR2 SYGVKD. V shed 3 bases, J shed 5 bases, and the junction held 6 bases outside the gene matches. CDR3 length: 15 amino acids. The CDR3 DNA follows: TGTGCCATCAGTGACTCTAGCGGGGGAACGGAGACCCAGTACTTC. Amino acid sequence: CAISDSSGGTETQYF.